The rows below give T cell receptor beta chains drawn from one sample of a study of T cell responses to AZD1222 COVID-19 vaccine. Method: immunoSEQ multiplex PCR; TCRdb's copy keeps in-frame clones and lacks some. The sample has roughly 140,000 clones, 88% seen once. This specimen consisted of peripheral blood, obtained on day 0 of AZD1222 vaccination. The source is an adult in good health. Both conserved end residues are part of each CDR3. D genes are given only for firm matches. Size is omitted from some rows. Given values are once, few, many or a class for expanded clones.

clone size	V gene	J gene	D gene	CDR3 protein	CDR3 DNA
.	TRBV9	TRBJ1-4	.	CASSVREGGPNEKLFF	TGTGCCAGCAGCGTGAGGGAAGGGGGGCCTAATGAAAAACTGTTTTTT
.	TRBV27	TRBJ2-7	.	CASRPGDVRWEQYF	TGTGCCAGCCGGCCCGGGGACGTAAGGTGGGAGCAGTACTTC
.	TRBV5-1	TRBJ1-5	.	CASSLDGVSNQPQHF	TGCGCCAGCAGCTTGGATGGGGTTAGCAATCAGCCCCAGCATTTT
.	TRBV29-1	TRBJ2-1	.	CSVWDPVHNEQFF	TGCAGCGTTTGGGACCCCGTCCACAATGAGCAGTTCTTC
.	TRBV19	TRBJ2-1	TRBD2	CASSWGGSSYNEQFF	TGTGCCAGTAGTTGGGGCGGGAGCTCCTACAATGAGCAGTTCTTC
.	TRBV18	TRBJ1-6	.	CASSPSRGADSPLHF	TGTGCCAGCTCACCATCGCGGGGGGCTGATTCACCCCTCCACTTT
.	TRBV27	TRBJ2-3	TRBD2	CASSLSTSGSTDTQYF	TGTGCCAGCAGTTTATCTACTAGCGGAAGCACAGATACGCAGTATTTT
.	TRBV19	TRBJ2-7	TRBD1	CASTIGQGYEQYF	TGTGCCAGTACCATAGGACAGGGTTACGAGCAGTACTTC
once	TRBV30	TRBJ1-5	TRBD1	CAWSRDRGRNQPQHF	TGTGCCTGGAGCCGGGACAGGGGGCGCAATCAGCCCCAGCATTTT
once	TRBV12-5	TRBJ2-7	.	CASGLVGGDGTPYEQYF	TGTGCTAGTGGTTTGGTAGGTGGAGACGGAACCCCCTACGAGCAGTACTTC
.	TRBV6-4	TRBJ2-3	TRBD2	CASSGLAGHTDTQYF	TGTGCCAGCAGTGGACTAGCGGGGCACACAGATACGCAGTATTTT
.	TRBV7-2	TRBJ2-1	.	CASSLNYLAEQFF	TGTGCCAGCAGCTTAAACTACTTGGCTGAGCAGTTCTTC
.	TRBV5-1	TRBJ2-2	.	CASSLVGQHTGELFF	TGCGCCAGCAGCTTGGTCGGACAGCACACCGGGGAGCTGTTTTTT
.	TRBV11-2	TRBJ1-3	TRBD1	CASSYDRGLGNTIYF	TGTGCCAGCAGCTATGACAGGGGGCTTGGAAACACCATATATTTT
.	TRBV7-2	TRBJ2-7	.	CASSLGGSGTDEQYF	TGTGCCAGCAGCTTAGGAGGTTCAGGGACCGACGAGCAGTACTTC
.	TRBV9	TRBJ2-6	.	CASSVLRGGANVLTF	TGTGCCAGCAGCGTCCTCCGCGGTGGGGCCAACGTCCTGACTTTC